A single sample is the source of the 8 T cell receptor beta chains below, sequenced in a study of T cell clonality in common variable immunodeficiency. Study-wide results and limits: Fewer deletions and N-nucleotide insertions were reportedly seen in common variable immunodeficiency TCR beta sequences.

Antigens for these TCRs are unknown. The data were produced by immunoSEQ multiplex PCR, yet TCRdb's version contains in-frame clones alone and is incomplete. Singletons are absent from the sample, which has approximately 38,000 clones. Sequenced sample: peripheral blood mononuclear cells. The receptors derive from a human donor with common variable immunodeficiency.

Ten or more counts support this clone. The read comes to an end 3 residues before the CDR3 does, leaving the germline J gene to fill in the end. The genes are TRBV6-2 or TRBV6-3 and TRBJ2-2; TRBD1 agrees at 7 bases. Per germline, CDR1 MNHEY and CDR2 SVGEGT. The CDR3 has 15 residues. V dropped 6 bases and J dropped 2; count of bases not matched to a gene: 6. The part of the CDR3 DNA that was read is TGTGCCAGCAGCTGGGGACAGCCAAACACCGGGGAG. Its translation: CASSWGQPNTGE. The full CDR3 protein is CASSWGQPNTGELFF.

This clone was detected ten times or more. The read ends 3 residues before the CDR3 terminus; that terminus is restored from the germline J gene. The chain combines TRBV7-9 with TRBJ1-1, with D uncertain. CDR1 and CDR2 (germline): SEHNR, FQNEAQ (reference sequence). The CDR3 is made up of 14 amino acids. The sequenced CDR3 bases are TGTGCCAGCAGCTTAGAGGCCCGGGGTCAGACG. Its translation is CASSLEARGQT. The entire CDR3 sequence reads CASSLEARGQTAFF. Together with reference TRBV7-9 and TRBJ1-1, the CDR3 gives the full variable domain: DTGVSQNPRHKITKRGQNVTFRCDPISEHNRLYWYRQTLGQGPEFLTYFQNEAQLEKSRLLSDRFSAERPKGSFSTLEIQRTEQGDSAMYLCASSLEARGQTAFFGQGTRLTVV.

Note on this clone: Sequencing ends 3 residues short of the CDR3 end; the germline J gene provides the rest. The chain links TRBV19 to TRBJ1-1; perhaps TRBD1 as D (6 bases). V dropped 9 bases and J dropped 3 bases, with 17 bases sitting between them. Per the germline V gene, CDR1 is LNHDA and CDR2 is SQIVND (reference sequence). CDR3 length: 14 residues. The chain's CDR3 is CASRRGQGYTEAFF. CDR3 bases read: TGTGCCAGCCGGAGGGGCCAGGGGTACACTGAA.

Notes on this clone: The read is 3 residues too short to cover the CDR3 end, so that end is filled in from the germline J gene. The rearrangement uses TRBV20-1 and TRBJ2-1; TRBD2 matches 16 bases. The germline V gene encodes CDR1 DFQATT and CDR2 SNEGSKA (reference sequence). This CDR3 comprises 15 residues. The V and J ends lost 3 bases and 4 bases, in that order; junction bases with no gene match: 0. The CDR3 sequence is CSARGLAGGYNEQFF. CDR3 DNA, as far as it was read: TGCAGTGCTAGGGGACTAGCGGGAGGGTACAATGAG.

In this sample, this clone turned up a few times. This chain's CDR3 is CASSVANSYEQYF. CDR3 bases read: TGTGCCAGTAGTGTAGCCAACTCCTACGAG. The rearrangement joins TRBV19 to TRBJ2-7; D remains unclear. The read falls 3 residues short of the CDR3 end, and the missing part is taken from the germline J gene. CDR1 is LNHDA, CDR2 SQIVND, per germline (reference sequence). CDR3 length equals 13 residues. Between the trimmed V and J ends, which lost 5 bases and 0 bases, there was a span of 8 bases.

This clone was picked up many times. The read terminates 3 residues before the CDR3 end, so the remaining end is supplied by the germline J gene. The chain couples TRBV18 to TRBJ1-2, with D tentatively TRBD1 (5 bases). CDR1 and CDR2 from the germline V gene are KGHSH and LQKENI. Trimming took off 3 bases at V and 2 bases at J, with 13 bases between the two ends. The CDR3 covers 15 residues. CDR3 residues: CASSPGRAENYGYTF. The covered CDR3 bases are TGTGCCAGCTCACCTGGCAGGGCCGAGAACTATGGC.

Partial CDR3 DNA: TGTGCCAGTAGACAACAGGGGGCTGAAGGC. Encoded protein: CASRQQGAEG. In full, the CDR3 reads CASRQQGAEGYTF. The chain is built from TRBV19 and TRBJ1-2; 9 bases match TRBD1. The read gets to within 3 residues of the CDR3 end, and the germline J gene fills in the rest. The germline gives CDR1 LNHDA, CDR2 SQIVND (reference sequence). The CDR3 sequence is 13 residues long.

A note on this clone: The sequence runs out 3 residues before the end of the CDR3; the remainder is reconstructed from the germline J gene. This chain uses TRBV19 with TRBJ1-2; D unclear. The CDR3 totals 13 residues. Per germline, CDR1 LNHDA and CDR2 SQIVND (reference sequence). V was trimmed by 6 bases and J by 6 bases, leaving 14 bases between them. CDR3 bases read: TGTGCCAGTAGGGGCAGATCTATTGATGGC. Translating it yields CASRGRSIDG. In full, the CDR3 reads CASRGRSIDGYTF.